The 28 T cell receptor beta chains below all came from one sample that was sequenced in a study of OX40 agonist ivuxolimab in advanced cancers. Data came from immunoSEQ multiplex PCR; TCRdb stores just in-frame clones and leaves some out. The data contain 10,000 to 13,000 clones, approximately 78% of them singletons. The sample in question was CD4+ or CD8+ T cells sorted from blood, obtained in a trial of the OX40 agonist ivuxolimab. The receptor set was obtained from an adult with an advanced solid tumor such as melanoma, head and neck, liver or kidney cancer.

Here the CDR3 DNA reads TGCGCCAGCAGCCAATCGGGACAGGGCTCCTACAATGAGCAGTTCTTC. This sequence encodes CASSQSGQGSYNEQFF. The gene calls are TRBV4-1 and TRBJ2-1; 9 bases are shared with TRBD1. CDR3 length equals 16 residues. CDR1 MGHRA and CDR2 YSYEKL come from the germline V gene. Trimming removed 2 bases from V and 0 bases from J; junction bases left unmatched: 2.

The CDR3 DNA follows: TGTGCCAGCAGCTCGGGACCGCGGGGCTACACCTTC. Its protein product is CASSSGPRGYTF. This chain links TRBV7-2 with TRBJ1-2, with D maybe TRBD1 (5 bases). Germline values: CDR1 SGHTA, CDR2 FQGNSA. Trimming left V 4 bases short and J 8 bases short, with 11 bases between. This CDR3 spans 12 amino acids.

Only one count was recorded for this clone. The V and J genes are TRBV30 and TRBJ2-7; TRBD2 agrees at 10 bases. The CDR3 is 15 residues long. Germline-derived CDR1 and CDR2 are GTSNPN and SVGIG (reference sequence). V was pared by 1 base and J by 3 bases, with 6 bases of the junction left unmatched. The CDR3 spells CAWSAGVAGGYEQYF. The CDR3 region has the DNA TGTGCCTGGAGTGCCGGTGTAGCGGGAGGCTACGAGCAGTACTTC.

The chain links TRBV5-1 to TRBJ1-3; no clear D gene. Per the germline V gene, CDR1 is SGHRS and CDR2 is YFSETQ. This CDR3 has 16 residues. Trimming left V 0 bases short and J 2 bases short, with 12 bases between. The CDR3 nucleotides read TGCGCCAGCAGCTTGGTTGGCGGAGAAACTGGAAACACCATATATTTT. Its protein is CASSLVGGETGNTIYF.

This clone is deemed medium-sized (0.01 to 0.1%). The chain employs TRBV9 and TRBJ1-4; tentatively, D is TRBD1 (5 bases). The length of the CDR3 is 14 residues. V lost 3 bases and J 8 bases, leaving 14 bases between the germline ends. In germline, CDR1 is SGDLS, CDR2 YYNGEE. The CDR3 loop is CASSEDMGVEKLFF. The CDR3 region has the DNA TGTGCCAGCAGCGAGGACATGGGGGTCGAAAAACTGTTTTTT.

Only a few counts were recorded for this clone. This chain connects TRBV12-5 to TRBJ2-7, with D possibly TRBD1 on 6 matching bases. This CDR3 spans 14 amino acids. Germline CDR1 LGHNT, CDR2 FRNRAP. V lost 5 bases and J lost 6, with 17 bases in between. Written as DNA, the CDR3 is TGTGCTAGTGGTCGTCCGGGACAATTAGGCGAGCAGTACTTC. Translating gives CASGRPGQLGEQYF.

The V and J genes are TRBV7-9 and TRBJ2-5, with 8 bases lining up with TRBD2. The J call could be wrong; TRBJ2-7 is a better fit for the DNA end. The CDR3 runs to 15 residues. From germline, CDR1 is SEHNR and CDR2 FQNEAQ (reference sequence). The CDR3 reads CASSSLAESSYEQYF. In nucleotides, the CDR3 is TGTGCCAGCAGCTCACTAGCGGAGAGCTCCTACGAGCAGTACTTC.

This chain uses TRBV28 with TRBJ2-1; no reliable D call. In germline, CDR1 is MDHEN, CDR2 SYDVKM. This CDR3 has 12 residues. V dropped 3 bases and J dropped 10 bases, with 10 bases sitting between them. The CDR3 region is CASSFVFREQFF. The CDR3 DNA is TGTGCCAGCAGTTTCGTGTTTAGAGAGCAGTTCTTC.

The chain is built from TRBV18 and TRBJ2-2, with D unresolved. The V gene lost 2 bases and the J gene lost 6 bases, with 4 bases spanning the gap. Germline V gene sequence: CDR1 KGHSH, CDR2 LQKENI. This CDR3 spans 12 amino acids. The CDR3 is CASSPRSGELFF. CDR3 coding DNA: TGTGCCAGCTCACCAAGATCCGGGGAGCTGTTTTTT.

The chain couples TRBV30 to TRBJ2-1; possibly TRBD2 for D (5 bases). Trimming left V 0 bases short and J 8 bases short, with 8 bases between. Germline lookup yields CDR1 GTSNPN and CDR2 SVGIG (reference sequence). This CDR3 is 12 amino acids long. The CDR3 here is CAWSVTGYEQFF. CDR3 DNA sequence: TGTGCCTGGAGTGTAACGGGGTATGAGCAGTTCTTC.

This clone was counted only a few times. CDR3 amino acids: CASSLLARGVHEQYF. The CDR3, as DNA: TGTGCCAGCAGCTTACTCGCCAGGGGCGTCCACGAGCAGTACTTC. V usage is TRBV7-6 and J usage is TRBJ2-7; possible D gene TRBD1, 6 bases. The germline V and J ends were trimmed by 2 bases and 5 bases, with 16 bases remaining between them. Germline-derived CDR1 and CDR2 are SGHVS and FNYEAQ. The CDR3 contains 15 residues.

This clone is a singleton in its sample. The chain has TRBV30 and TRBJ1-2; D uncertain. From germline, CDR1 is GTSNPN and CDR2 SVGIG (reference sequence). The length of the CDR3 is 14 residues. The ends were cut back, 3 bases at V and 8 bases at J, with 19 bases in the middle. CDR3 DNA: TGTGCCTGGAGGGAGGGTACGGGGTCTCGGGGCTACACCTTC. It is translated as CAWREGTGSRGYTF.

This clone was detected only a few times. The V and J genes are TRBV19 and TRBJ1-5, with a tentative D call TRBD1 (6 bases). The CDR3 has 15 residues. V was shortened by 3 bases and J by 7 bases, with 16 bases between the two germline ends. CDR1 and CDR2 (germline): LNHDA, SQIVND (reference sequence). The CDR3 DNA reads TGTGCCAGTAGTATGATGACAGGAACTAACCAGCCCCAGCATTTT. It encodes CASSMMTGTNQPQHF.

The rearrangement joins TRBV7-9 to TRBJ2-1; 8 bases are shared with TRBD1. This CDR3 has 16 residues. Germline V lookup: CDR1 SEHNR, CDR2 FQNEAQ (reference sequence). V trimming: 6 bases; J trimming: 0 bases; junction bases outside the gene matches: 7. This CDR3 is CASSPRTGSSYNEQFF. CDR3 sequence (DNA): TGTGCCAGCAGTCCCAGGACAGGGAGCTCCTACAATGAGCAGTTCTTC.

This sequence joins TRBV19 and TRBJ2-1; 11 bases are a match to TRBD2. Germline assignment: CDR1 LNHDA and CDR2 SQIVND (reference sequence). CDR3 length: 23 amino acids. The trim removed 3 bases at V and 0 bases at J, leaving 22 bases unmatched. The CDR3 is CASSMMAGGLLAGVPSSYNEQFF. As DNA, the CDR3 is TGTGCCAGTAGTATGATGGCAGGGGGCTTACTAGCGGGAGTCCCGAGCTCCTACAATGAGCAGTTCTTC.

V and J are TRBV6-5 and TRBJ1-2, with TRBD1 identical over 7 bases. CDR3 size: 13 residues. Losses at the gene ends were 6 bases for V and 4 bases for J; bases not matched to a gene: 5. Germline loops: CDR1 MNHEY, CDR2 SVGAGI. CDR3 residues: CASSKGQIYGYTF. The CDR3 nucleotides are TGTGCCAGCAGCAAGGGACAGATCTATGGCTACACCTTC.

This clone has more than one count but fewer than ten. This chain's CDR3 is CASSLHQGRGDEQFF. For the CDR3, the DNA is TGTGCCAGCAGCTTACACCAGGGCAGGGGAGATGAGCAGTTCTTC. This chain links TRBV11-2 with TRBJ2-1, with D tentatively TRBD1 (6 bases). CDR3 length equals 15 residues. Between the trimmed V and J ends, which lost 2 bases and 8 bases, there was a span of 16 bases. The germline V gene encodes CDR1 SGHAT and CDR2 FQNNGV.

V is TRBV28 and J is TRBJ2-7; D remains ambiguous. This CDR3 contains 14 residues. The germline CDR1 and CDR2 sequences are MDHEN and SYDVKM. Trimming removed 5 bases from V and 6 bases from J, with 17 bases in between. Written as DNA, the CDR3 is TGTGCCAGCAGTCCCCGGACGGCGAACAGCGAGCAGTACTTC. It translates to CASSPRTANSEQYF.

The CDR3 DNA reads as TGTGCCAGCAGCGGGACGTATAAAGAGACCCAGTACTTC. It codes for CASSGTYKETQYF. V is TRBV2 and J is TRBJ2-5; D possibly uses TRBD1 or TRBD2 (5 bases each). From germline, CDR1 is SNHLY and CDR2 FYNNEI. V was pared by 6 bases and J by 3 bases, with 11 bases between. The CDR3 is 13 residues long.

The rearrangement links TRBV7-9 to TRBJ2-1; the match to TRBD1 covers 10 bases. Germline values: CDR1 SEHNR, CDR2 FQNEAQ (reference sequence). CDR3 length equals 15 residues. After removal of 6 bases from V and 7 bases from J, the junction contained 9 bases not matched to a gene. As DNA, the CDR3 is TGTGCCAGCAGTCAGTCGAGACAGGGGGCGAATGAGCAGTTCTTC. Amino acid sequence: CASSQSRQGANEQFF.

The J gene is TRBJ2-1, the V gene TRBV29-1; D is possibly TRBD2 (6 bases). Germline CDR1 SQVTM, CDR2 ANQGSEA. V was pared by 4 bases and J by 3 bases, with 16 bases between. The CDR3 totals 15 residues. CDR3 loop: CSVAVDGGSYNEQFF. CDR3 DNA: TGCAGCGTTGCTGTAGACGGGGGAAGCTACAATGAGCAGTTCTTC.

V usage is TRBV7-9 and J usage is TRBJ2-7; D is ambiguous. Germline-derived CDR1 and CDR2 are SEHNR and FQNEAQ (reference sequence). Trimming left V 5 bases short and J 0 bases short, with 11 bases between. CDR3 length: 14 residues. For the CDR3, the DNA is TGTGCCAGCAGCACTCCGGAGTCCTCCTACGAGCAGTACTTC. Its protein is CASSTPESSYEQYF.

The CDR3 DNA reads as TGTGCCAGCAGCTTCCCCACTAGCGGGAGGGCCCGGGAGGGTACGCAGTATTTT. Translating it yields CASSFPTSGRAREGTQYF. The chain employs TRBV11-2 and TRBJ2-3; 13 nucleotides agree with TRBD2. V was clipped by 3 bases and J by 8 bases; unmatched bases: 14. CDR3 length equals 18 residues. Germline-derived CDR1 and CDR2 are SGHAT and FQNNGV. Based on the CDR3 plus reference TRBV11-2 and TRBJ2-3, the full variable domain is EAGVAQSPRYKIIEKRQSVAFWCNPISGHATLYWYQQILGQGPKLLIQFQNNGVVDDSQLPKDRFSAERLKGVDSTLKIQPAKLEDSAVYLCASSFPTSGRAREGTQYFGPGTRLTVL.

To note about this clone: Different DNA sequences within this sample yield the same CDR3. The chain has TRBV7-8 and TRBJ2-1; D uncertain. Germline loops: CDR1 SGHVS, CDR2 FQNEAQ. This CDR3 is 13 amino acids long. The V gene lost 6 bases and the J gene lost 3 bases, with 9 bases spanning the gap. The DNA of the CDR3 is TGTGCCAGCAGGCCCCCAGGCTACAATGAGCAGTTCTTC. This gives the protein CASRPPGYNEQFF.

The chain recombines TRBV28 with TRBJ2-3; D unresolved. CDR1 and CDR2 (germline): MDHEN, SYDVKM. Trimming removed 6 bases from V and 6 bases from J, with 22 bases in between. The CDR3 spans 16 residues. Written as DNA, the CDR3 is TGTGCCAGCAGGCCCAGGCCCCAACGAAGGTGGGATACGCAGTATTTT. The encoded protein is CASRPRPQRRWDTQYF.

The chain carries TRBV30 and TRBJ1-1, with D hard to call. V was clipped by 0 bases and J by 7 bases, with 12 bases between them. Germline CDR1 is GTSNPN and CDR2 is SVGIG (reference sequence). There are 13 residues in the CDR3. CDR3 nucleotides: TGTGCCTGGAGTGTCGAAGCTCTTTTTGAAGCTTTCTTT. Amino acids: CAWSVEALFEAFF.

V is TRBV5-1 and J is TRBJ1-1; D uncertain. The CDR3 has 13 amino acids. The germline gives CDR1 SGHRS, CDR2 YFSETQ. Trimming took 8 bases from V and 2 from J, leaving 13 bases between them. In DNA, the CDR3 is TGCGCCAGTAGTCTAGACCGCAACACTGAAGCTTTCTTT. As protein: CASSLDRNTEAFF.

The rearrangement uses TRBV11-2 and TRBJ2-1; no reliable D call. V lost 5 bases, J lost 4 bases, and 21 bases lay in between. Germline V CDR1 and CDR2: SGHAT, FQNNGV. The CDR3 spans 17 residues. The CDR3 DNA reads as TGTGCCAGCAGCCCCAAACAGTCGTTACTAAAATACAATGAGCAGTTCTTC. It translates to CASSPKQSLLKYNEQFF.